One sample yielded the 9 T cell receptor beta chains listed below, sequenced in a study of T cells in Graves' hyperthyroidism and ophthalmopathy. Researchers amplified the TCR beta CDR3 regions from RNA transcripts. During a first-round RT-PCR of the TCR CDR3, the HTBI primer set was used. Via MiXCR, TCRdb re-called the multiplex PCR reads, giving one row per CDR3 protein. The data hold around 600,000 distinct CDR3 sequences, with around 14% observed a single time. Sequenced sample: blood. The receptors come from a woman aged 25-40 years with Graves' hyperthyroidism.

V gene TRBV27 combines with J gene TRBJ2-1, with D unresolved. Trimming removed 7 bases from V and 8 bases from J, with 9 bases in between. This CDR3 comprises 11 residues. Germline CDR1 reads MNHEY; CDR2 reads SMNVEV (reference sequence). CDR3 coding DNA: TGTGCCAGCACTAAAGGGTATGAGCAGTTCTTC. It specifies CASTKGYEQFF.

This clonotype was detected only a few times. The rearrangement joins TRBV29-1 to TRBJ2-1; 12 positions agree with TRBD2. CDR3 length: 14 residues. The V and J ends lost 7 bases and 11 bases, in that order; junction bases with no gene match: 12. Germline V CDR1 and CDR2: SQVTM, ANQGSEA. The CDR3 reads CSASGLAGTDKQFF. DNA of the CDR3: TGCAGCGCCTCGGGACTAGCGGGTACAGATAAGCAGTTCTTC.

This clonotype was seen at least ten times. This sequence joins TRBV11-2 and TRBJ2-4, with 8 bases identical to TRBD1. CDR1 and CDR2 (germline): SGHAT, FQNNGV. V lost 1 base and J lost 9; bases outside the gene matches: 14. This CDR3 region has 17 residues. The CDR3 DNA reads TGTGCCAGCAGCTTAGCGGGCGGGGCGACAGGGGATGGCATTCAGTACTTC. Amino acid sequence: CASSLAGGATGDGIQYF.

This clonotype occurred many times. DNA of the CDR3: TGTGCCAGCAGTGACATGACCTTAATCAGCAACATTCAGTACTTC. Translated, it gives CASSDMTLISNIQYF. The J gene is TRBJ2-4, the V gene TRBV6-1; D not certain. Germline loops: CDR1 MNHNS, CDR2 SASEGT. The CDR3 is 15 amino acids. Trimming cost V 3 bases and J 7 bases, with 16 bases left between them.

The V call is TRBV18, the J call TRBJ1-6; no clear D. CDR3 length: 14 amino acids. The V gene lost 5 bases and the J gene lost 9 bases, with 14 bases spanning the gap. Germline CDR1 reads KGHSH; CDR2 reads LQKENI. Here the CDR3 reads CASSARGDRSPLHF. CDR3 coding DNA: TGTGCCAGCTCAGCACGGGGAGATCGTTCACCCCTCCACTTT.

This clonotype was seen repeatedly, ten times or more. V and J are TRBV18 and TRBJ1-1; D gene unclear. This CDR3 region has 13 residues. V was shortened by 8 bases and J by 0 bases, with 10 bases between the two germline ends. Looked up from germline, CDR1 is KGHSH and CDR2 is LQKENI. The CDR3 DNA reads as TGTGCCAGCAGCCCTCGAGTGAACACTGAAGCTTTCTTT. It translates to CASSPRVNTEAFF.

This clonotype was counted ten times or more. V and J are TRBV28 and TRBJ2-2, with TRBD1 matching over 9 bases. The CDR3 totals 15 residues. J was trimmed by 3 bases and V by 6 bases; bases with no gene match: 5. CDR1 is MDHEN and CDR2 is SYDVKM in the germline V gene. CDR3 sequence (DNA): TGTGCCAGCAGGGCCCGGGACAGGGACACCGGGGAGCTGTTTTTT. It is translated as CASRARDRDTGELFF.

For the CDR3, the DNA is TGTGCCAGCGGACGTTCCGGGACAGGGAATCAGCCCCAGCATTTT. Protein product: CASGRSGTGNQPQHF. The chain employs TRBV9 and TRBJ1-5; 9 positions agree with TRBD1. This CDR3 contains 15 residues. Per the germline V gene, CDR1 is SGDLS and CDR2 is YYNGEE. The V gene end was trimmed by 7 bases and the J gene end by 4 bases; junction bases not matched to a gene: 9.

In this sample, this clonotype turned up many times. The V call is TRBV30, the J call TRBJ2-7, with TRBD1 as a possible D gene (5 bases). There are 14 residues in the CDR3. Germline V gene sequence: CDR1 GTSNPN, CDR2 SVGIG (reference sequence). Trimming shortened V by 3 bases and J by 1 base, and 13 bases separated the two germline ends. The CDR3 loop reads CAWSPRTQSYEQYF. CDR3 bases: TGTGCCTGGAGCCCGAGGACACAATCCTACGAGCAGTACTTC.